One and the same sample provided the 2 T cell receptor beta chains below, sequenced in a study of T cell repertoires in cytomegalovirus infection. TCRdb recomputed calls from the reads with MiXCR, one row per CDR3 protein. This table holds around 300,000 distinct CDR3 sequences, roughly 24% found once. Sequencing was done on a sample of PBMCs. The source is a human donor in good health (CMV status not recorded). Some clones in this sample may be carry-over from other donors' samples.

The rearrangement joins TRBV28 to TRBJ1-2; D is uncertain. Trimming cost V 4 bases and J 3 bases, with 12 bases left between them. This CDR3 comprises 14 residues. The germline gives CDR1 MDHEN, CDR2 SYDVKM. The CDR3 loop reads CASSSKWNDYGYTF. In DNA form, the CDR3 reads TGTGCCAGCAGTTCGAAGTGGAATGACTATGGCTACACCTTC.

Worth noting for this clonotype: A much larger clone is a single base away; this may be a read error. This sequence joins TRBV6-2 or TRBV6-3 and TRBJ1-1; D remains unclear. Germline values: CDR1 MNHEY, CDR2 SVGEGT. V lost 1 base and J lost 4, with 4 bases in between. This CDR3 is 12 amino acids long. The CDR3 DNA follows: TGTGCCAGCAGTTACTGGAGCACTGAAGCTTTCTTT. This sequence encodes CASSYWSTEAFF.